A selection of T cell receptor beta chains follows, all from one sample in a study of CD8+ T cells in alopecia areata. The method was immunoSEQ multiplex PCR; TCRdb's version includes in-frame clones alone and lacks a portion of them. The sample yields under 350,000 clones, roughly 50% seen once. The sequenced sample was CD4+ T cells sorted from blood, obtained at week 24, from a patient treated with tofacitinib. Receptors originate from a human donor with alopecia areata. The CDR3 runs from the conserved cysteine through the conserved F or W. D genes are given only for firm matches. Rows may omit the clone size; those that give it use once, few, many or a size class.

D gene: TRBD2
V gene: TRBV4-1
J gene: TRBJ2-7
clone size: NA
CDR3 protein: CASSPLAGGPYEQYF
CDR3 DNA: TGCGCCAGCAGCCCATTAGCGGGGGGGCCCTACGAGCAGTACTTC

D gene: NA
V gene: TRBV5-1
J gene: TRBJ2-7
clone size: NA
CDR3 protein: CASSLGVNEQYF
CDR3 DNA: TGCGCCAGCAGCTTGGGAGTGAACGAGCAGTACTTC

D gene: NA
V gene: TRBV7-2
J gene: TRBJ2-5
clone size: NA
CDR3 protein: CASSLRGYKEETQYF
CDR3 DNA: TGTGCCAGCAGCTTAAGGGGGTATAAGGAAGAGACCCAGTACTTC

D gene: NA
V gene: TRBV6-5
J gene: TRBJ1-2
clone size: NA
CDR3 protein: CASRADSSNYGYTF
CDR3 DNA: TGTGCCAGCAGGGCTGACAGTTCGAACTATGGCTACACCTTC

D gene: NA
V gene: TRBV5-4
J gene: TRBJ1-2
clone size: NA
CDR3 protein: CASSYVGDGYTF
CDR3 DNA: TGTGCCAGCAGCTACGTGGGGGATGGCTACACCTTC

D gene: TRBD1
V gene: TRBV19
J gene: TRBJ1-6
clone size: NA
CDR3 protein: CASSTDRGRTPLHF
CDR3 DNA: TGTGCCAGTAGTACCGACAGGGGAAGGACACCCCTCCACTTT

D gene: NA
V gene: TRBV25-1
J gene: TRBJ2-2
clone size: NA
CDR3 protein: CASSESPSSTGELFF
CDR3 DNA: TGTGCCAGCAGTGAATCCCCTTCGAGCACCGGGGAGCTGTTTTTT

D gene: TRBD1
V gene: TRBV2
J gene: TRBJ1-2
clone size: few
CDR3 protein: CASSERTGSDGYTF
CDR3 DNA: TGTGCCAGCAGTGAACGGACAGGGAGCGATGGCTACACCTTC

D gene: TRBD1
V gene: TRBV30
J gene: TRBJ2-1
clone size: NA
CDR3 protein: CAWRTGRDEQFF
CDR3 DNA: TGTGCCTGGAGGACAGGGCGGGATGAGCAGTTCTTC

D gene: NA
V gene: TRBV7-2
J gene: TRBJ2-3
clone size: once
CDR3 protein: CASRLRLSKSTDTQYF
CDR3 DNA: TGTGCCAGCAGACTCCGACTCAGTAAAAGCACAGATACGCAGTATTTT

D gene: TRBD2
V gene: TRBV4-3
J gene: TRBJ2-2
clone size: NA
CDR3 protein: CASSRAGTSGGTTGELFF
CDR3 DNA: TGCGCCAGCAGCCGCGCCGGGACTAGCGGGGGGACAACCGGGGAGCTGTTTTTT

D gene: NA
V gene: TRBV5-1
J gene: TRBJ2-7
clone size: few
CDR3 protein: CASSLDSEQYF
CDR3 DNA: TGCGCCAGCAGCTTGGATTCCGAGCAGTACTTC

D gene: TRBD1
V gene: TRBV29-1
J gene: TRBJ1-6
clone size: NA
CDR3 protein: CSARGPGNSPLHF
CDR3 DNA: TGCAGCGCCAGGGGGCCGGGTAATTCACCCCTCCACTTT

D gene: NA
V gene: TRBV30
J gene: TRBJ1-1
clone size: NA
CDR3 protein: CACQVRTEAFF
CDR3 DNA: TGTGCCTGCCAGGTGAGGACTGAAGCTTTCTTT

D gene: NA
V gene: TRBV29-1
J gene: TRBJ1-1
clone size: once
CDR3 protein: CSVEWRWGNTEAFF
CDR3 DNA: TGCAGCGTTGAGTGGCGATGGGGGAACACTGAAGCTTTCTTT

D gene: NA
V gene: TRBV5-6
J gene: TRBJ2-7
clone size: NA
CDR3 protein: CASSTQYEQYF
CDR3 DNA: TGTGCCAGCAGCACGCAATACGAGCAGTACTTC

D gene: NA
V gene: TRBV28
J gene: TRBJ2-7
clone size: NA
CDR3 protein: CASMREKSYEQYF
CDR3 DNA: TGTGCCAGCATGAGGGAGAAGTCCTACGAGCAGTACTTC

D gene: TRBD2
V gene: TRBV28
J gene: TRBJ2-3
clone size: NA
CDR3 protein: CASSRAGSGDTDTQYF
CDR3 DNA: TGTGCCAGCAGTAGGGCTGGTAGCGGGGACACAGATACGCAGTATTTT